This TCR beta chain was recorded in a study of synovial regulatory T cells in juvenile arthritis (dated by TCRdb to 2015 to 2017). Some background on the complete study: Of the sequenced patients, a few were therapy-naive, one was treated with methotrexate plus infliximab, several were treated with methotrexate, and one lacked treatment information. Effector T cell subsets were also sequenced in this cohort for comparisons, but the Treg dataset alone covers only blood and synovial fluid Treg cells. The study compared the TCRbeta CDR3 repertoires of blood iaTreg cells, other blood Treg cells and synovial fluid Treg cells taken from matched patient samples. Treg and Teff subsets from eleven to twelve JIA patients with active disease were included in the TCR repertoire comparisons.

Concerning this clone itself: No antigen is known for it.

What the work shows at the level of the full study, not this receptor alone: iaTreg TCR repertoires were largely private across patients and partially overlapped with synovial Teff and blood CPL repertoires. Synovial Treg cells shared more CDR3 sequences with iaTreg cells than with other blood Treg cells; Chao-Jaccard similarity confirmed closer relation. Compared with other blood Treg cells, blood iaTreg cells had lower TCR diversity, a finding consistent with antigen-driven expansion.

TCR repertoires were obtained from roughly eleven juvenile idiopathic arthritis patients with active disease who had not reached inactive disease, of whom 3 were polyarticular and 8 were oligoarticular. The median age of the TCR-sequenced patients was 9.5 to 15 years (range roughly 2.4-25), and their median disease duration was roughly 7 years (range 0.2-19.1). Samples for TCR repertoire analysis were collected at two centres in Italy. Peripheral blood mononuclear cells were separated on a Histopaque-1077 density gradient and then cryopreserved in about 90% FCS with about 10% DMSO. The CDR3 covers 15 residues, taking in both the cysteine and the phenylalanine. The protein alone is recorded here. As encoded in the germline V gene (reference sequence), CDR1 is LNHDA while CDR2 is SQIVND. The receptor library was made with the immunoSEQ multiplex PCR assay. TCRbeta CDR3 sequencing was performed by Adaptive Biotechnologies. In the authors' own workflow: Repertoire similarity used the Chao-modified Jaccard index and median clonotype overlap from 200 random subsamples at equal sample size. The similarity analyses were based on either productive nucleotide sequences or amino acid sequences translated in silico. Hierarchical clustering with single linkage and t-SNE based on Chao-modified Jaccard distances were applied for the comparison of repertoires. Repertoire diversity was measured with the Renyi index after sample size normalisation across a range of alpha values. The immuneACCESS repertoire file appears here via TCRdb, limited to in-frame rearrangements. These files lack a portion of the clones; in checked studies, under half of the deficit traces to unresolved V genes, and the cause of the others is not known. From that table come the V and J calls and clone size; the DNA was used to work out D and trimming. The record for this sample contains about 10,000 clones. The ten largest clones take up 0.8% to 0.95% of the sample.

The chain is assembled from TRBV19 and TRBJ2-1; TCRdb's D gene call, TRBD2, goes unchecked for lack of DNA. The clonotype was recovered from a donor younger than 30 with juvenile idiopathic arthritis. Material for sequencing was Treg cells from blood. This specimen's cell subset or site label, interpreted: remaining (HLA-DR-negative) circulating blood Treg cells. This receptor carries the CDR3 CASRLAGGSYNEQFF.